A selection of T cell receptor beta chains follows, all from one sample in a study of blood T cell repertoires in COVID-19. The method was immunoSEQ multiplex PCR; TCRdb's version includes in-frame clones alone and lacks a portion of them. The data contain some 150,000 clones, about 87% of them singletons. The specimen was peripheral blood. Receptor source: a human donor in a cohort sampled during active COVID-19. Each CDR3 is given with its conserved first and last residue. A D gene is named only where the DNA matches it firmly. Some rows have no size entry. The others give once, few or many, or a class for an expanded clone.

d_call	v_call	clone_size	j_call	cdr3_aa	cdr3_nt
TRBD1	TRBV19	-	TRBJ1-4	CASSNRGTNEKLFF	TGTGCCAGTAGCAACAGGGGTACTAATGAAAAACTGTTTTTT
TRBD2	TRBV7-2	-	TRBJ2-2	CASSSRGVNTGELFF	TGTGCCAGCAGCTCGCGGGGGGTCAACACCGGGGAGCTGTTTTTT
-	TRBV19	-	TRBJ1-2	CASSNGLGGGYGYTF	TGTGCCAGTAGTAACGGACTGGGAGGGGGCTATGGCTACACCTTC
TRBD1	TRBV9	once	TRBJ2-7	CASSAGGQGFEQYF	TGTGCCAGCAGCGCCGGTGGACAGGGGTTCGAGCAGTACTTC
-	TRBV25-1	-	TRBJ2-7	CASRTQGSYEQYF	TGTGCCAGCAGGACACAGGGCTCCTACGAGCAGTACTTC
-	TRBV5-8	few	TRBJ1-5	CASTHNQPQHF	TGTGCCAGCACCCATAATCAGCCCCAGCATTTT
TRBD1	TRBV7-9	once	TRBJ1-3	CASSKQGASGNTIYF	TGTGCCAGCAGCAAACAGGGGGCTAGTGGAAACACCATATATTTT
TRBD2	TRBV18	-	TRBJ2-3	CASSGTRDTQYF	TGTGCCAGCTCCGGGACTAGGGATACGCAGTATTTT
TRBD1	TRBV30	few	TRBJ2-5	CAWLGQGALETQYF	TGTGCCTGGTTGGGACAGGGGGCTTTAGAGACCCAGTACTTC
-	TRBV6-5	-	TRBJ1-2	CATTRWYGYTF	TGTGCCACCACTCGGTGGTATGGCTACACCTTC
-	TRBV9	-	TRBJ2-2	CASSVAGANTGELFF	TGTGCCAGCAGCGTAGCGGGGGCGAACACCGGGGAGCTGTTTTTT
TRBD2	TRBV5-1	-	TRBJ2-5	CASRSGGSETQYF	TGCGCCAGCAGATCGGGGGGGTCGGAGACCCAGTACTTC
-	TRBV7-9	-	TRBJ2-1	CASSPRLLSRGNEQFF	TGTGCCAGCAGCCCGAGGCTGCTCTCGCGGGGAAATGAGCAGTTCTTC
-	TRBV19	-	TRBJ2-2	CASRGPSNTGELFF	TGTGCCAGTAGGGGGCCGTCGAACACCGGGGAGCTGTTTTTT
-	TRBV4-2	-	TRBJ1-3	CASSQDRGGGNTIYF	TGTGCCAGCAGCCAAGATCGAGGGGGTGGAAACACCATATATTTT
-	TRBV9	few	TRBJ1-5	CASSVGLSNQPQHF	TGTGCCAGCAGCGTAGGTCTGAGCAATCAGCCCCAGCATTTT
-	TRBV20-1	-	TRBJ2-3	CSASRGSIPSTDTQYF	TGCAGTGCTAGTCGAGGCTCCATTCCTAGCACAGATACGCAGTATTTT
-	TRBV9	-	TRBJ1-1	CASSVTLNTEAFF	TGTGCCAGCAGCGTAACATTGAACACTGAAGCTTTCTTT
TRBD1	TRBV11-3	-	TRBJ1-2	CASQGADYGYTF	TGTGCCAGCCAGGGGGCTGACTATGGCTACACCTTC
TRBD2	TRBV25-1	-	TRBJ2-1	CASEGPTSGREDEQFF	TGTGCCAGCGAAGGGCCGACTAGCGGGAGGGAGGATGAGCAGTTCTTC
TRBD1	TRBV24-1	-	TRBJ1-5	CATSDPDREDQPQHF	TGTGCCACCAGTGACCCGGACAGGGAGGATCAGCCCCAGCATTTT
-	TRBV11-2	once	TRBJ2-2	CASSPIAAPTGELFF	TGTGCCAGCAGTCCTATAGCGGCCCCCACCGGGGAGCTGTTTTTT
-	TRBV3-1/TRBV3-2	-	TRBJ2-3	CASRPSGEVTDTQYF	TGTGCCAGCAGACCCTCGGGGGAGGTTACAGATACGCAGTATTTT
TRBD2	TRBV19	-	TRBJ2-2	CASNPDPTSGRGTGELFF	TGTGCCAGTAACCCGGATCCCACTAGCGGGAGGGGCACCGGGGAGCTGTTTTTT
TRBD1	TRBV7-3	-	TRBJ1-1	CASKPTMTGPEAFF	TGTGCCAGCAAACCCACGATGACAGGGCCTGAAGCTTTCTTT
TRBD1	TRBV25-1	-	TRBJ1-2	CASSDLGTAGYTF	TGTGCCAGCAGTGATCTCGGGACAGCTGGCTACACCTTC
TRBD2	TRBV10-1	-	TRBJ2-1	CASRAPGTSNLF	TGCGCCAGCCGAGCCCCTGGGACTAGCAATCTCTTC
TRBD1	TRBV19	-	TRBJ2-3	CASSEGQRNTQYF	TGTGCCAGTAGTGAGGGACAGCGAAATACGCAGTATTTT
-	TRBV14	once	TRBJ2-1	CASSRQMNNEQFF	TGTGCCAGCAGCCGACAGATGAACAATGAGCAGTTCTTC
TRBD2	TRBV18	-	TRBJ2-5	CASSPRLAGGKETQYF	TGTGCCAGCTCACCACGGCTAGCGGGGGGCAAAGAGACCCAGTACTTC
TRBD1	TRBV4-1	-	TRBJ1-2	CASSQDYRGYGYTF	TGCGCCAGCAGCCAAGATTACAGGGGCTATGGCTACACCTTC
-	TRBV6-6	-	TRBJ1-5	CASSSGASNQPQHF	TGTGCCAGCAGCTCAGGGGCTAGCAATCAGCCCCAGCATTTT
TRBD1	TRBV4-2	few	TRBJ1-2	CASSQGGTGGKKSYGYTF	TGTGCCAGCAGCCAAGGAGGGACAGGGGGGAAGAAGAGCTATGGCTACACCTTC
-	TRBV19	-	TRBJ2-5	CASSSEGAKETQYF	TGTGCCAGTAGCTCGGAGGGCGCTAAAGAGACCCAGTACTTC
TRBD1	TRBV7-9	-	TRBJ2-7	CASSTGQGAYEQYF	TGTGCCAGCAGCACGGGACAGGGAGCCTACGAGCAGTACTTC
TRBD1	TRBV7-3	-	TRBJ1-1	CASSPTRGSTEAFF	TGTGCCAGCAGCCCTACCAGGGGGAGCACTGAAGCTTTCTTT
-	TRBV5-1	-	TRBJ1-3	CASSFAGVMGGNTIYF	TGCGCCAGCAGCTTCGCAGGGGTTATGGGTGGAAACACCATATATTTT
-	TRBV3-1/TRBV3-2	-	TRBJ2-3	CASSRGSTDTQYF	TGTGCCAGCAGCCGCGGAAGCACAGATACGCAGTATTTT
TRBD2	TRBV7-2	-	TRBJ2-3	CASSSRAGVATDTQYF	TGTGCCAGCAGCTCGAGAGCGGGAGTGGCTACAGATACGCAGTATTTT
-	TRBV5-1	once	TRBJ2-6	CASTPGSLANVLTF	TGCGCCAGCACCCCAGGTAGTCTGGCCAACGTCCTGACTTTC
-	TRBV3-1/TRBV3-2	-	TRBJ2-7	CASSQEWRVRYEQYF	TGTGCCAGCAGCCAAGAATGGCGGGTGCGCTACGAGCAGTACTTC
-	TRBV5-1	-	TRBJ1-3	CASSLTDSLNTIYF	TGCGCCAGCAGCTTGACTGACTCCCTAAACACCATATATTTT
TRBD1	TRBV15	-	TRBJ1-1	CATSRGNSGTGSTEAFF	TGTGCCACCAGCAGAGGGAACTCCGGGACAGGGAGTACTGAAGCTTTCTTT
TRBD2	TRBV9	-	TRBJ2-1	CASSRTSGHEQFF	TGTGCCAGCAGCCGGACTAGCGGGCATGAGCAGTTCTTC
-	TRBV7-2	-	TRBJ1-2	CASSAGPSNYGYTF	TGTGCCAGCAGCGCGGGACCGTCCAACTATGGCTACACCTTC
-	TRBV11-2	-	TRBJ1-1	CASSIYRGNTEAFF	TGTGCCAGCAGCATCTACCGGGGGAACACTGAAGCTTTCTTT
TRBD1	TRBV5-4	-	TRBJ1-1	CASSLRQGRTEAFF	TGTGCCAGCAGCCTTCGACAGGGGCGCACTGAAGCTTTCTTT
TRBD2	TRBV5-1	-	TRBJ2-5	CASSRIIAGGSQETQYF	TGCGCCAGCAGCCGAATAATAGCGGGAGGGTCACAAGAGACCCAGTACTTC
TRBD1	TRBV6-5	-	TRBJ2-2	CASRQDRATGELFF	TGTGCCAGCAGACAAGACAGGGCCACCGGGGAGCTGTTTTTT
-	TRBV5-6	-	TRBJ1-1	CASSLTVSTEAFF	TGTGCCAGCAGCTTGACGGTTAGCACTGAAGCTTTCTTT
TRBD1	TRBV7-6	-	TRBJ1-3	CASSLGPQGVSGNTIYF	TGTGCCAGCAGCTTAGGACCCCAGGGGGTCTCTGGAAACACCATATATTTT
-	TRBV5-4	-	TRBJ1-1	CASSGRGTMNTEAFF	TGTGCCAGCAGCGGGCGGGGGACCATGAACACTGAAGCTTTCTTT
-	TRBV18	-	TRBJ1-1	CASSPYYRDTEAFF	TGTGCCAGCTCACCCTATTACAGGGACACTGAAGCTTTCTTT
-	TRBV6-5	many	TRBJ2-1	CASSSSNVGEQFF	TGTGCCAGCAGTTCTAGTAACGTGGGTGAGCAGTTCTTC
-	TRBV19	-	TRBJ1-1	CASSIKQGLAFF	TGTGCCAGTAGTATAAAACAGGGTCTCGCTTTCTTT